There are many counts of the clone carrying this T cell receptor beta chain. This sample was included in a study of CD4 and CD8 cells across lung adenocarcinoma regions. Each CDR3 protein is one row after TCRdb ran MiXCR on the PCR reads. The sample has 9,500 to 15,000 distinct CDR3 sequences; 40% to 50% are singletons. This CDR3 comprises 14 residues. Looked up from germline, CDR1 is MNHEY and CDR2 is SVGEGT. Trimming removed 0 bases at V and 4 bases at J, with 9 bases between. Samples came from patients with localized non-small cell lung adenocarcinoma. This receptor was taken from a male donor with lung adenocarcinoma. The CD4 and CD8 labels of this study may be unreliable. Sequences were obtained from CD8+ T cells from the margin of a lung tumor. This chain links TRBV6-2 or TRBV6-3 with TRBJ2-5; no clear D. The CDR3 region has the DNA TGTGCCAGCAGTTACTCAGGAGTAGGAGAGACCCAGTACTTC. It codes for CASSYSGVGETQYF.